This TCR beta chain was recovered during a study of blood T cell repertoires in COVID-19. In the study overall: Acute and convalescent COVID-19 samples came from the United States, Italy and Spain.

CDR1 is LNHDA and CDR2 is SQIVND in the germline V gene (reference sequence). The ends were cut back, 4 bases at V and 0 bases at J, with 12 bases in the middle. The CDR3 totals 15 residues. Per the original data handling: Amplification with reference gene primers provided the estimates of nucleated cell counts. Profiled with immunoSEQ multiplex PCR; TCRdb holds only in-frame clones, not every one. The V and J calls and clone size come from that table; D and trimming were worked out from the DNA. The profile shows around 300,000 clones, 85% of them singletons. Grouping used clinical history reported by participants in a survey and questionnaire. The recovered donors of Cohort 3 showed two negative PCRs, clearance, or symptom resolution.

Sample: PBMCs or T cells enriched from blood (not recorded which). This sequence was found in a woman aged 45 to 65 who had recovered from COVID-19. The V call is TRBV19, the J call TRBJ1-1; the D gene is possibly TRBD1 (6 bases). CDR3 region: CASSTTDSLNTEAFF. The CDR3 DNA reads TGTGCCAGTAGTACCACGGACAGCCTGAACACTGAAGCTTTCTTT.